The TCR beta chain described here comes from a study of cytomegalovirus exposure and HLA in healthy donors. The PCR had 60 Vbeta and 13 Jbeta primers. Sequencing used immunoSEQ multiplex PCR; TCRdb keeps in-frame clones, though not all of them. The sample includes 75,000 to 95,000 clones, over 60% of them seen just once. Concerning this clone itself: Its cognate antigen is unknown.

The CDR3 spans 15 residues. The germline V gene encodes CDR1 MNHNY and CDR2 SVGAGI (reference sequence). J lost 7 bases, V lost 2 bases, and 4 bases had no gene match. Study-wide results and caveats: A later analysis found most CMV-associated TCR beta chains apparently HLA-restricted. It was reportedly the case that the classifier diagnosed cytomegalovirus status with high specificity and sensitivity. In a later analysis, productive TCRs from donors in an Asian-associated ancestry cluster reportedly carried fewer N-insertions than the cohort mean. Productive status was seen about 87% or about 30% of the time for most TCR beta V segments in an earlier analysis.

Specimen: PBMCs. This TCR came from a man aged 25 to 40 in good health and CMV-seronegative. V is TRBV6-6 and J is TRBJ2-7; TRBD2 aligns across 14 bases. CDR3 sequence reads: CASSYLTSGGGEQYF. The DNA for the CDR3 is TGTGCCAGCAGTTACCTGACTAGCGGGGGGGGAGAGCAGTACTTC.